The rows below give T cell receptor beta chains drawn from one sample of a study of blood T cell repertoires in COVID-19. Data came from immunoSEQ multiplex PCR; TCRdb stores just in-frame clones and leaves some out. The profile covers 270,000 or so clones, with approximately 86% appearing a single time and about 2.7% taken by the ten largest. The sample was PBMCs or T cells enriched from blood (not recorded which). Receptor source: a woman between 18 and 30 years old who had recovered from COVID-19. Both conserved end residues are part of each CDR3. Each record gives: V gene, clone size, J gene, D gene, CDR3 protein, CDR3 DNA. D genes are given only for firm matches. Clone size is shown for a subset of rows, as once, few, many or a class of expanded clone.

TRBV27,NA,TRBJ1-4,NA,CASSFQGLNEKLFF,TGTGCCAGCAGTTTCCAGGGTTTAAATGAAAAACTGTTTTTT
TRBV7-8,NA,TRBJ2-7,NA,CASSLANQNLYEQYF,TGTGCCAGCAGCTTAGCAAATCAGAACCTTTACGAGCAGTACTTC
TRBV10-3,NA,TRBJ1-6,TRBD1,CASQTGTNSPLHF,TGTGCCTCCCAGACAGGGACAAATTCACCCCTCCACTTT
TRBV6-1,NA,TRBJ1-2,TRBD1,CASSEDRDYYGYTF,TGTGCCAGCAGTGAGGACAGGGACTACTATGGCTACACCTTC
TRBV19,NA,TRBJ2-3,TRBD2,CASSKRTSGDFTDTQYF,TGTGCCAGTAGTAAGCGGACTAGCGGGGATTTCACAGATACGCAGTATTTT
TRBV5-1,NA,TRBJ2-5,NA,CASSLEARRPGETQYF,TGCGCCAGCAGCTTGGAGGCCCGAAGGCCGGGGGAGACCCAGTACTTC
TRBV29-1,NA,TRBJ2-7,NA,CSVVQGRDYEQYF,TGCAGCGTCGTGCAGGGGAGAGACTACGAGCAGTACTTC
TRBV27,NA,TRBJ2-1,NA,CASSSYIAYNEQFF,TGTGCCAGCAGTTCCTACATAGCTTACAATGAGCAGTTCTTC
TRBV5-1,NA,TRBJ1-2,NA,CASSPDRTQEGGYTF,TGCGCCAGCAGCCCAGACAGGACCCAAGAGGGTGGCTACACCTTC
TRBV30,NA,TRBJ2-7,NA,CAWSQGGYEQYF,TGTGCCTGGAGCCAAGGGGGATACGAGCAGTACTTC
TRBV19,NA,TRBJ1-2,NA,CASSEQGGANYGYTF,TGTGCCAGTAGTGAACAGGGCGGAGCTAACTATGGCTACACCTTC
TRBV3-1/TRBV3-2,once,TRBJ1-3,TRBD1,CASSQKRQGLSGNTIYF,TGTGCCAGCAGCCAGAAAAGACAGGGCCTCTCTGGAAACACCATATATTTT
TRBV7-9,NA,TRBJ1-2,TRBD1,CASSLDRGIGGYTF,TGTGCCAGCAGCCTAGACAGGGGAATTGGGGGCTACACCTTC
TRBV7-2,once,TRBJ2-1,NA,CASSLAPGNNEQFF,TGTGCCAGCAGCTTAGCTCCGGGTAACAATGAGCAGTTCTTC
TRBV7-3,NA,TRBJ2-1,NA,CASSLSTNTYNEQFF,TGTGCCAGCAGCTTGTCAACCAATACATACAATGAGCAGTTCTTC
TRBV9,NA,TRBJ2-3,TRBD1,CASSSLLTGTSLADTQYF,TGTGCCAGCAGCTCGTTGTTGACAGGGACCTCTTTGGCAGATACGCAGTATTTT
TRBV9,NA,TRBJ1-1,TRBD1,CASSVQGQAERTEAFF,TGTGCCAGCAGCGTACAAGGACAGGCTGAGAGGACTGAAGCTTTCTTT
TRBV28,NA,TRBJ1-5,NA,CASSFRAQPQHF,TGTGCCAGCAGTTTCCGCGCCCAGCCCCAGCATTTT
TRBV6-5,NA,TRBJ2-7,TRBD2,CASSRLAGGTREQYF,TGTGCCAGCAGTCGGCTAGCGGGGGGGACACGCGAGCAGTACTTC
TRBV4-1,NA,TRBJ2-4,NA,CASSQDRSVAKNIQYF,TGCGCCAGCAGCCAAGATAGGAGCGTAGCCAAAAACATTCAGTACTTC
TRBV6-5,NA,TRBJ2-5,TRBD2,CASSERGGEETQYF,TGTGCCAGCAGCGAGCGGGGGGGCGAGGAGACCCAGTACTTC
TRBV30,NA,TRBJ1-2,NA,CAWRASDIHGYTF,TGTGCCTGGCGAGCCTCAGACATCCATGGCTACACCTTC
TRBV7-2,NA,TRBJ1-1,NA,CASSLGFRGLNTEAFF,TGTGCCAGCAGCTTAGGTTTCAGGGGCCTGAACACTGAAGCTTTCTTT
TRBV18,NA,TRBJ1-1,NA,CASSPPERGLNTEAFF,TGTGCCAGCTCACCTCCCGAAAGGGGTTTGAACACTGAAGCTTTCTTT
TRBV28,NA,TRBJ2-2,NA,CASGALQGDTGELFF,TGTGCCAGCGGAGCCCTACAGGGTGACACCGGGGAGCTGTTTTTT
TRBV4-1,NA,TRBJ2-7,NA,CASSQDSFAYEQYF,TGCGCCAGCAGCCAAGATTCCTTCGCCTACGAGCAGTACTTC
TRBV4-3,NA,TRBJ1-5,TRBD1,CASSQFVRGSNQPQHF,TGCGCCAGCAGCCAATTCGTCAGGGGGAGCAATCAGCCCCAGCATTTT
TRBV18,NA,TRBJ2-1,TRBD2,CASSGTTSYNEQFF,TGTGCCAGCTCCGGGACTACCTCCTACAATGAGCAGTTCTTC